The rows below give T cell receptor beta chains drawn from one sample of a study of Graves' ophthalmopathy and Graves' hyperthyroidism. TCRdb analysed the multiplex PCR reads with MiXCR anew, one entry per CDR3 protein. The table lists hundreds of thousands of distinct CDR3 sequences, 40% of them singletons. The sequencing sample was made of peripheral blood. Source of these receptors: an adult man with Graves' ophthalmopathy. Both conserved end residues are part of each CDR3. The order of the fields is clone size, CDR3 length, V gene, J gene, D gene, CDR3 protein, CDR3 DNA. A D gene is named only where the DNA matches it firmly. A row's size may be missing; if present it is once, few, many or a size class.

few	12	TRBV20-1	TRBJ2-2	-	CSARDATGELFF	TGCAGTGCCCGGGACGCCACCGGGGAGCTGTTTTTT
few	15	TRBV7-9	TRBJ1-5	TRBD1	CASSFDRDSNQPQHF	TGTGCCAGCAGCTTCGACAGGGATAGCAATCAGCCCCAGCATTTT
-	14	TRBV25-1	TRBJ1-1	-	CASTHPGVDTEAFF	TGTGCCAGCACCCACCCAGGGGTAGACACTGAAGCTTTCTTT
many	12	TRBV2	TRBJ1-5	-	CASTGDHQPQHF	TGTGCCAGCACAGGTGATCATCAGCCCCAGCATTTT
-	17	TRBV24-1	TRBJ1-5	TRBD1	CATSSRDRSYSNQPQHF	TGTGCCACCAGTAGCAGGGACAGGAGTTATAGCAATCAGCCCCAGCATTTT
many	16	TRBV7-8	TRBJ1-5	TRBD1	CASSARQGLSRQPQHF	TGTGCCAGCAGCGCCCGACAGGGCCTATCGAGGCAGCCCCAGCATTTT
few	13	TRBV11-2	TRBJ2-7	-	CASSLTRVHEQYF	TGCGCCAGCAGCCTCACCAGGGTACACGAGCAGTACTTC
few	15	TRBV5-4	TRBJ1-2	TRBD1	CASSPRQGTNYGYTF	TGTGCCAGCAGCCCTAGACAGGGGACTAACTATGGCTACACCTTC
-	15	TRBV2	TRBJ2-7	TRBD2	CASSEVGGEAYEQYF	TGTGCCAGCAGTGAAGTGGGAGGGGAGGCCTACGAGCAGTACTTC
many	14	TRBV7-6	TRBJ2-7	TRBD1	CASSPQGFEGEQYF	TGTGCCAGCAGTCCACAGGGGTTCGAGGGGGAGCAGTACTTC
many	14	TRBV6-6	TRBJ1-6	-	CASSYNQDNSPLHF	TGTGCCAGCAGTTATAATCAGGATAATTCACCCCTCCACTTT
-	15	TRBV7-3	TRBJ2-3	TRBD2	CASSSSGLGGDTQYF	TGTGCCAGCAGCTCATCGGGACTAGGAGGAGATACGCAGTATTTT
-	14	TRBV7-2	TRBJ1-1	-	CASSLISKNTEAFF	TGTGCCAGCAGCTTAATCAGTAAAAACACTGAAGCTTTCTTT
-	11	TRBV19	TRBJ1-5	TRBD1	CASNSDRNQHF	TGTGCCAGTAATTCGGACAGGAACCAGCATTTT
-	15	TRBV7-9	TRBJ2-2	-	CASSLQGFNTGELFF	TGTGCCAGCAGCTTACAGGGGTTTAACACCGGGGAGCTGTTTTTT
few	16	TRBV3-1	TRBJ1-4	-	CASSQDLGSGSEKLFF	TGTGCCAGCAGCCAAGATCTCGGGTCAGGGAGTGAAAAACTGTTTTTT
-	13	TRBV7-9	TRBJ2-3	TRBD1	CASSWTGGDTQYF	TGTGCCAGCAGCTGGACAGGGGGAGATACGCAGTATTTT
-	12	TRBV29-1	TRBJ1-4	-	CSVGATNEKLFF	TGCAGCGTTGGGGCAACTAATGAAAAACTGTTTTTT
-	17	TRBV7-9	TRBJ2-5	-	CASSLGTTSGPQETQYF	TGTGCCAGCAGCTTAGGGACGACGAGCGGGCCACAAGAGACCCAGTACTTC
-	14	TRBV5-1	TRBJ2-7	-	CASSQTGTSYEQYF	TGCGCCAGCAGCCAAACCGGGACCTCCTACGAGCAGTACTTC